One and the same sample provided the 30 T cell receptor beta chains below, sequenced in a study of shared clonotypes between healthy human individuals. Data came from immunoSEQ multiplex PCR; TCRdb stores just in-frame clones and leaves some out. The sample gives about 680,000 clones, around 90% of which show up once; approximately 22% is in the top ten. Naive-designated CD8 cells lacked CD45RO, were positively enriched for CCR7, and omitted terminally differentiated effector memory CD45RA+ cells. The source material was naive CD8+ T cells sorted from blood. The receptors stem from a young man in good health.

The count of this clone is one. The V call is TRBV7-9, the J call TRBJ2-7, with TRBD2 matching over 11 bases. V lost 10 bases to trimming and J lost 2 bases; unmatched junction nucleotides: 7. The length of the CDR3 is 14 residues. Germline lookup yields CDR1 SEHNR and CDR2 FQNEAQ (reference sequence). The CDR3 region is CAILAGGPPYEQYF. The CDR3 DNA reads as TGTGCCATATTAGCGGGAGGGCCGCCCTACGAGCAGTACTTC.

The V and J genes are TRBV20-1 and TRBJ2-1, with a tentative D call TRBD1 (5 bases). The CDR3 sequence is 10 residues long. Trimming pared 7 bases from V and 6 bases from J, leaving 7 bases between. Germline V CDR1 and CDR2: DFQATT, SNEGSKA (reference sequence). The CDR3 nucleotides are TGCAGTGTCGACAGCAATGAGCAGTTCTTC. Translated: CSVDSNEQFF.

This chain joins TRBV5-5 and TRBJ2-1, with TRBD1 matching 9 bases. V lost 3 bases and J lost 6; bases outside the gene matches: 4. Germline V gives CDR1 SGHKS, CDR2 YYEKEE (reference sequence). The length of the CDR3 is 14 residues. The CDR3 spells CASSSGTGSNEQFF. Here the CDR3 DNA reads TGTGCCAGCAGCTCCGGGACAGGGTCCAATGAGCAGTTCTTC. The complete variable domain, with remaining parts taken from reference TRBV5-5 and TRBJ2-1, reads DAGVTQSPTHLIKTRGQQVTLRCSPISGHKSVSWYQQVLGQGPQFIFQYYEKEERGRGNFPDRFSARQFPNYSSELNVNALLLGDSALYLCASSSGTGSNEQFFGPGTRLTVL.

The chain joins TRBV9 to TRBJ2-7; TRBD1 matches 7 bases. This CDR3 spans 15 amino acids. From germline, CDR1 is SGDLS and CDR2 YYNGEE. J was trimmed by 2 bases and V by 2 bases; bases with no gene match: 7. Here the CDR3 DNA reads TGTGCCAGCAGCGTCGGAAGACAGGGAGCCTACGAGCAGTACTTC. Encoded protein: CASSVGRQGAYEQYF. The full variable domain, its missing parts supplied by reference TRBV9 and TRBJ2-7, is DSGVTQTPKHLITATGQRVTLRCSPRSGDLSVYWYQQSLDQGLQFLIQYYNGEERAKGNILERFSAQQFPDLHSELNLSSLELGDSALYFCASSVGRQGAYEQYFGPGTRLTVT.

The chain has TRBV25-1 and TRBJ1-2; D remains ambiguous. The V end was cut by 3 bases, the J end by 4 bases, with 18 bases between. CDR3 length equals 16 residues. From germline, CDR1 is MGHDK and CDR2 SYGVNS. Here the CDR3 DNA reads TGTGCCAGCAGTGACGTCGGATTGGGGTTCTTCTATGGCTACACCTTC. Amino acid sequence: CASSDVGLGFFYGYTF.

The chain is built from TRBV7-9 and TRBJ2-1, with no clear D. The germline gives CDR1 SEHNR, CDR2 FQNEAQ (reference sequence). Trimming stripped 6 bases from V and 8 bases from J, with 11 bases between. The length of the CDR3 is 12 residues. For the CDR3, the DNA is TGTGCCAGCAGTATCCGTTTCCATGAGCAGTTCTTC. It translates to CASSIRFHEQFF.

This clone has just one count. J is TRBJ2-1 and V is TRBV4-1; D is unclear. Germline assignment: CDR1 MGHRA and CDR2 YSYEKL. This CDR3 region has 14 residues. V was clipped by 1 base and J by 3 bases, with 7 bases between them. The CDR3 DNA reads TGCGCCAGCAGCCAAGCTTGGAACTACAATGAGCAGTTCTTC. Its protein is CASSQAWNYNEQFF.

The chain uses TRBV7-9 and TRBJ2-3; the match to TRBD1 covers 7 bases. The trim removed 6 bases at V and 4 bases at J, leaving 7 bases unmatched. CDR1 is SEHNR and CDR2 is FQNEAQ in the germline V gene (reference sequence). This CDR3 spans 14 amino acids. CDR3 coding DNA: TGTGCCAGCAGTGGGGACAGAAGTTCAGATACGCAGTATTTT. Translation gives CASSGDRSSDTQYF.

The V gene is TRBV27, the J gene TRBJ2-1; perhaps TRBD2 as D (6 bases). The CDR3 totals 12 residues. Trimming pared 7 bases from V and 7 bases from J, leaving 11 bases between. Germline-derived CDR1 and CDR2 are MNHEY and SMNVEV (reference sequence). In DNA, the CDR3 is TGTGCCAGCAATCCTGGGGGGAATGAGCAGTTCTTC. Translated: CASNPGGNEQFF.

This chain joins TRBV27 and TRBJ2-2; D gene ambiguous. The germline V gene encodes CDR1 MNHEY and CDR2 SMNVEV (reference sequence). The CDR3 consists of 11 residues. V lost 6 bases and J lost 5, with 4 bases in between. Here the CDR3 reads CASRATGELFF. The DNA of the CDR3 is TGTGCCAGCAGGGCAACCGGGGAGCTGTTTTTT.

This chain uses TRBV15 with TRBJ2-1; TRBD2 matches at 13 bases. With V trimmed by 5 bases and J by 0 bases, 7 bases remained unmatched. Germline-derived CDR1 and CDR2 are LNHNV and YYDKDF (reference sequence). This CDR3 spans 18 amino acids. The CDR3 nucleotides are TGTGCCACCAGCGGGGGACTAGCGGGAATGAGCTCCTACAATGAGCAGTTCTTC. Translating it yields CATSGGLAGMSSYNEQFF.

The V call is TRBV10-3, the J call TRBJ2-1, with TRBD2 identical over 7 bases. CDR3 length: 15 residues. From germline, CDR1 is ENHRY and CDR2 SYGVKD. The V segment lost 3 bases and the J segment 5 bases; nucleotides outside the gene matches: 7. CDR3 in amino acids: CAISDIIAGNNEQFF. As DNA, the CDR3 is TGTGCCATCAGTGATATAATAGCGGGTAACAATGAGCAGTTCTTC.

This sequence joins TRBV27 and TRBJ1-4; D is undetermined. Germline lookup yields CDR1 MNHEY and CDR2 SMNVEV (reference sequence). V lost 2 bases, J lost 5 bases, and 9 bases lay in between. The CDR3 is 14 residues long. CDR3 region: CASSLGKRNEKLFF. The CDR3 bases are TGTGCCAGCAGTTTAGGGAAAAGGAATGAAAAACTGTTTTTT.

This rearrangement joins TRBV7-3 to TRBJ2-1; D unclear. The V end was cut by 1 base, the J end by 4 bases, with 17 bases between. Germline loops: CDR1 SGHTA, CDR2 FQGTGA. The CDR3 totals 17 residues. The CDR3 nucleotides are TGTGCCAGCAGCTTAAATGGGCGATCGGACCGATACAATGAGCAGTTCTTC. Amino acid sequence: CASSLNGRSDRYNEQFF.

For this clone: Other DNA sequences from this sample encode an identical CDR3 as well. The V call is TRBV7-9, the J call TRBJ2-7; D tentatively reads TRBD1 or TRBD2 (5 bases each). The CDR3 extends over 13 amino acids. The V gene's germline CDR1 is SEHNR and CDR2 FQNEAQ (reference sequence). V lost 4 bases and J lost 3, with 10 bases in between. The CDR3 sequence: CASSSPGRYEQYF. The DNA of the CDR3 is TGTGCCAGCAGCTCGCCGGGACGCTACGAGCAGTACTTC.

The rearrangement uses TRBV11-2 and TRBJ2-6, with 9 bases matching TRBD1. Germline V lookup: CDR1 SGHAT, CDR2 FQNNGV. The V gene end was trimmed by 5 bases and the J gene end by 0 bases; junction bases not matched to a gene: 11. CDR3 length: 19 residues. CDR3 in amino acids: CASSVSPGTGPSGANVLTF. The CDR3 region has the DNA TGTGCCAGCAGCGTCTCTCCCGGGACAGGGCCCTCTGGGGCCAACGTCCTGACTTTC.

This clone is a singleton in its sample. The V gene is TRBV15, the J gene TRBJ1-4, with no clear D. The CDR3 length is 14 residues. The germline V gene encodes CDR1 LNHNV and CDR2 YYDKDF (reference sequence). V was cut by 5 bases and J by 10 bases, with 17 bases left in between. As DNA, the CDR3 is TGTGCCACCAGCTCAGGACCCTTAATTGGAAAACTGTTTTTT. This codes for CATSSGPLIGKLFF.

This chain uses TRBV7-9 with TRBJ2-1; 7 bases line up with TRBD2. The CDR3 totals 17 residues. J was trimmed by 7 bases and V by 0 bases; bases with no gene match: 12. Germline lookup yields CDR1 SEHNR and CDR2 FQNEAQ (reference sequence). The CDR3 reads CASSLASSGAGKNEQFF. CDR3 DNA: TGTGCCAGCAGCTTAGCTTCTAGCGGAGCAGGGAAGAATGAGCAGTTCTTC.

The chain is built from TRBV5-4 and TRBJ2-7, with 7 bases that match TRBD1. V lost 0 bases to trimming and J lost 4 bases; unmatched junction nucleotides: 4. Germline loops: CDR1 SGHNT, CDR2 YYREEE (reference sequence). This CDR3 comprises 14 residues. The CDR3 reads CASSLEGGGYEQYF. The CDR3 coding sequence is TGTGCCAGCAGCTTGGAAGGGGGCGGGTACGAGCAGTACTTC.

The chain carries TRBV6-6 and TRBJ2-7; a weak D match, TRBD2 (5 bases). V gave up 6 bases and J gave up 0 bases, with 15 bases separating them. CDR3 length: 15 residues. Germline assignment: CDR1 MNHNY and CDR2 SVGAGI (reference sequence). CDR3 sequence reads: CASSLIKRSSYEQYF. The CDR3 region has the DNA TGTGCCAGCAGCCTCATCAAGCGGAGCTCCTACGAGCAGTACTTC.

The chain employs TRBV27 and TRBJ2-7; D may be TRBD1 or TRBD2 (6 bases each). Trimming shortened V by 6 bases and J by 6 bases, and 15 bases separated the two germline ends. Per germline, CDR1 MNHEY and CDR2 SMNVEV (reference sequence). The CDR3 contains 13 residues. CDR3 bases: TGTGCCAGCAGCCCAGGTGGAGGGGGCGAGCAGTACTTC. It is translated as CASSPGGGGEQYF.

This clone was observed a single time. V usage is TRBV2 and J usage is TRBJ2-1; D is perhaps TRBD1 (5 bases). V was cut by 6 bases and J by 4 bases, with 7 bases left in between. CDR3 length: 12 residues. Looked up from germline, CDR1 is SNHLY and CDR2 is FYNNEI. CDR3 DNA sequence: TGTGCCAGCAGGCCAGGGTACAATGAGCAGTTCTTC. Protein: CASRPGYNEQFF.

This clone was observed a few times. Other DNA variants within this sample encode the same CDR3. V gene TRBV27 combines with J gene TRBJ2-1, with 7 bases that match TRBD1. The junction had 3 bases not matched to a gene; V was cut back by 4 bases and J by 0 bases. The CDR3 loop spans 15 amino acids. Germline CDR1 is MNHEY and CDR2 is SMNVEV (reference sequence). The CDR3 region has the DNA TGTGCCAGCAGTTCCCGGGACAGCTCCTACAATGAGCAGTTCTTC. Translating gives CASSSRDSSYNEQFF.

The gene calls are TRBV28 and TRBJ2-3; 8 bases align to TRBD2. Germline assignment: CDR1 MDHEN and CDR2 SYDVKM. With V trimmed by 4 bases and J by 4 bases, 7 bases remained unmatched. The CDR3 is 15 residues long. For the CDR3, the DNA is TGTGCCAGCAGTTCGCCGGGACTAGGTGCAGATACGCAGTATTTT. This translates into CASSSPGLGADTQYF. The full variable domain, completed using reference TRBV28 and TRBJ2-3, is DVKVTQSSRYLVKRTGEKVFLECVQDMDHENMFWYRQDPGLGLRLIYFSYDVKMKEKGDIPEGYSVSREKKERFSLILESASTNQTSMYLCASSSPGLGADTQYFGPGTRLTVL.

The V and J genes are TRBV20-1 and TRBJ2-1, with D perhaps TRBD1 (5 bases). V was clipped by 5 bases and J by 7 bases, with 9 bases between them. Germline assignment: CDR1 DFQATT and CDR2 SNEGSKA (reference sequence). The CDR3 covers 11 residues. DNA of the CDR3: TGCAGTGCTTCGACAGTTAATGAGCAGTTCTTC. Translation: CSASTVNEQFF.

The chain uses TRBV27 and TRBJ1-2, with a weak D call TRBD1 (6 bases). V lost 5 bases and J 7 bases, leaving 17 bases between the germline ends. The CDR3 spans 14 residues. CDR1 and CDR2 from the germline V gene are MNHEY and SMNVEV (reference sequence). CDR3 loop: CASSITGLGGGYTF. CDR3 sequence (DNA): TGTGCCAGCAGTATCACAGGGTTAGGTGGTGGCTACACCTTC.

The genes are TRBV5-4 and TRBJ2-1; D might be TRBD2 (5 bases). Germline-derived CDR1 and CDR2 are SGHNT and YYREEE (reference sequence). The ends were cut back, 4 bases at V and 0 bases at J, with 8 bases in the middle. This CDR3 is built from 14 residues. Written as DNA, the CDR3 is TGTGCCAGCAGCGATAGCGTCTCCTACAATGAGCAGTTCTTC. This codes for CASSDSVSYNEQFF.

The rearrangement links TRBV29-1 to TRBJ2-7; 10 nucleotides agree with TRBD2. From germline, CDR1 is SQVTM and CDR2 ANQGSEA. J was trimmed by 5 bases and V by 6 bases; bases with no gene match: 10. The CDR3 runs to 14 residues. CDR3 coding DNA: TGCAGCGTCGCCGGCCTAGCGGGAGTTAACGAGCAGTACTTC. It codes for CSVAGLAGVNEQYF.

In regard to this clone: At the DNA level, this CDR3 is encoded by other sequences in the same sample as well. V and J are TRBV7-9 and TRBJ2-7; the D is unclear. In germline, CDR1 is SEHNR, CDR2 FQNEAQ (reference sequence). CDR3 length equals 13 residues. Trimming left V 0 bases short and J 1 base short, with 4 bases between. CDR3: CASSLAGSYEQYF. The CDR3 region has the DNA TGTGCCAGCAGCTTAGCTGGGTCCTACGAGCAGTACTTC.

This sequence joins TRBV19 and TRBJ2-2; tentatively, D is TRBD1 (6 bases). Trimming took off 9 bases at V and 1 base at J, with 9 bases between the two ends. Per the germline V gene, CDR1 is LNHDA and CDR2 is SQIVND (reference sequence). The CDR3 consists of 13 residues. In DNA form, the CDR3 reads TGTGCCAGCGGACAGCTGAACACCGGGGAGCTGTTTTTT. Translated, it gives CASGQLNTGELFF. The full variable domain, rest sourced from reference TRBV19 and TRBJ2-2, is DGGITQSPKYLFRKEGQNVTLSCEQNLNHDAMYWYRQDPGQGLRLIYYSQIVNDFQKGDIAEGYSVSREKKESFPLTVTSAQKNPTAFYLCASGQLNTGELFFGEGSRLTVL.